These T cell receptor beta chains were read from a single sample in a study of brain T cells in children with intractable seizures. Method: immunoSEQ multiplex PCR; TCRdb's copy keeps in-frame clones and lacks some. The table lists 340,000 or so clones, 85% to 95% of them singletons. This specimen consisted of peripheral blood, obtained 5 to 6 months after surgery. The receptors here all came from a boy under three years old with tuberous sclerosis and intractable seizures. The CDR3 runs from the conserved cysteine through the conserved F or W. A D gene is named only where the DNA matches it firmly. Clone size is given for some rows only: seen once, a few or many times, or a class if the clone is expanded.

TRBJ1-2 | TRBV7-3 | . | . | TGTGCCAGCAGCTCGAAACCTCTTTGTGGTGGCTACACCTTC | CASSSKPLCGGYTF
TRBJ1-1 | TRBV27 | TRBD1 | . | TGTGCCAGCCATGGGGGGACAGGGCGACAATCGGGGGAGAACACTGAAGCTTTCTTT | CASHGGTGRQSGENTEAFF
TRBJ2-6 | TRBV27 | . | once | TGTGCCAGCAGTTTTGCCTTCGCTGGGGCCAACGTCCTGACTTTC | CASSFAFAGANVLTF
TRBJ2-1 | TRBV3-1/TRBV3-2 | . | . | TGTGCCAGCAGCCAAGATCGGCACAATGAGCAGTTCTTC | CASSQDRHNEQFF
TRBJ1-1 | TRBV27 | TRBD1 | . | TGTGCCAGCAGACGCGGACAGGGGACAACATCGGAAGCTTTCTTT | CASRRGQGTTSEAFF
TRBJ2-7 | TRBV30 | . | . | TGTGCCTGGAGTCCCGGGACGGTATACGAGCAGTACTTC | CAWSPGTVYEQYF
TRBJ1-2 | TRBV19 | TRBD1 | once | TGTGCCACCCCGGGACAGGGAAGGGATGGCTACACCTTC | CATPGQGRDGYTF
TRBJ1-1 | TRBV25-1 | . | . | TGTGCCAGCAGCCCCGGGACACCGGAAGCTTTCTTT | CASSPGTPEAFF
TRBJ2-1 | TRBV15 | TRBD2 | . | TGTGCCACCAGCCTCGGGGGGGTAAGGGATGAGCAGTTCTTC | CATSLGGVRDEQFF
TRBJ1-2 | TRBV5-1 | . | . | TGCGCCAGCAGCTTGGGACAGGAGAACTATGGCTACACCTTC | CASSLGQENYGYTF
TRBJ1-1 | TRBV13 | . | large | TGTGCCAGCGGAGGAGTGAACACTGAAGCTTTCTTT | CASGGVNTEAFF
TRBJ2-2 | TRBV24-1 | TRBD1 | once | TGTGCCACGACCGGGACAGGGGGCCCCGGGGAGCTGTTTTTT | CATTGTGGPGELFF
TRBJ1-2 | TRBV29-1 | . | once | TGCAGAGTCCCCGGGTTTTATGGCTACACCTTC | CRVPGFYGYTF
TRBJ2-5 | TRBV7-2 | TRBD2 | . | TGTGCCAGCAGCTTAGCGCGAGCGGGGGGATTGGAGACCCAGTACTTC | CASSLARAGGLETQYF
TRBJ1-5 | TRBV19 | TRBD1 | . | TGTGCCAGTATCCGACAGGGGGTCGACCAGCCCCAGCATTTT | CASIRQGVDQPQHF
TRBJ1-3 | TRBV30 | . | . | TGTGCCTGGAGGCCAGGACACTCTGGAAACACCATATATTTT | CAWRPGHSGNTIYF
TRBJ2-5 | TRBV30 | . | . | TGTGCCTGGCTACCTAGGAGGCGTCCCCAAGAGACCCAGTACTTC | CAWLPRRRPQETQYF
TRBJ1-5 | TRBV14 | . | . | TGTGCCAGCAGCCAAGGTCCACTCACCGCTTTAGATTCGGTTCCTATAAGCAATCAGCCCCAGCATTTT | CASSQGPLTALDSVPISNQPQHF
TRBJ2-3 | TRBV2 | . | . | TGTGCCAGCAGTGAAGGTCGGGATACGCAGTATTTT | CASSEGRDTQYF
TRBJ2-7 | TRBV9 | . | . | TGTGCCAGCAGCGCTACGGGGGTTCAAACCTACGAGCAGTACTTC | CASSATGVQTYEQYF
TRBJ2-7 | TRBV5-8 | . | . | TGTGCCAGCAGCCTTAAGGGGCTAGACGAGCAGTACTTC | CASSLKGLDEQYF
TRBJ1-4 | TRBV18 | . | . | TGTGCCAGCTCACCGGGGGACACTAATGAAAAACTGTTTTTT | CASSPGDTNEKLFF
TRBJ1-2 | TRBV6-5 | . | . | TGTGCCAGCAGTTACCCTCTCGCAGGGAACTATGGCTACACCTTC | CASSYPLAGNYGYTF
TRBJ1-2 | TRBV7-8 | . | . | TGTGCCAGCACCTTCATAAGGAACTATGGCTACACCTTC | CASTFIRNYGYTF